This T cell receptor (beta chain) was sequenced for a study of neoadjuvant anti-PD-1 for oral cavity cancer. Study in general: Nivolumab at 3 mg/kg was mostly given biweekly, three to four doses, pre-surgery. Patients without progression got a fourth dose around day 43.

With V trimmed by 0 bases and J by 3 bases, 3 bases remained unmatched. Per germline, CDR1 MGHRA and CDR2 YSYEKL. This CDR3 has 17 amino acids. The data were produced by immunoSEQ multiplex PCR, yet TCRdb's version contains in-frame clones alone and is incomplete. The sample has several thousand clones; 40% to 55% are singletons. This clone is medium-sized within its sample. Specimen: tumor tissue, collected before nivolumab (anti-PD-1) treatment. The rearrangement uses TRBV4-1 and TRBJ2-1; 12 bases fit TRBD2. The clonotype originates from a person between 40 and 79 years old with oral cavity squamous cell carcinoma. CDR3 in DNA: TGCGCCAGCAGCCAAGAAGGACTAGCGGGGATCTACAATGAGCAGTTCTTC. Encoded protein: CASSQEGLAGIYNEQFF.